The 5 T cell receptor beta chains reported below all come from one sample, sequenced in a study of identical twins. TCRdb itself ran the 5' RACE reads through MiXCR, one entry per CDR3 protein. The profile shows approximately 250,000 distinct CDR3 sequences, over 5% of them singletons. These data also featured in a second study, about T cells expressing NK-cell markers.

Material: CD8+ T cells sorted from blood. The source is a woman between 18 and 29 years old in good health.

This clonotype appeared many times. The V and J genes are TRBV7-8 and TRBJ1-1; 8 bases are shared with TRBD1. This CDR3 contains 14 residues. Germline lookup yields CDR1 SGHVS and CDR2 FQNEAQ. V was clipped by 5 bases and J by 1 base; unmatched bases: 3. CDR3 loop: CASSDTGGNTEAFF. The CDR3 DNA sequence: TGTGCCAGCAGCGACACAGGGGGGAACACTGAAGCTTTCTTT.

V usage is TRBV12-3 or TRBV12-4 and J usage is TRBJ1-5; no firm D call. V shed 10 bases and J shed 4 bases, with 11 bases lying between them. The CDR3 sequence is 12 residues long. CDR3 DNA: TGTGCCACCTCTTTGGGGAATCAGCCCCAGCATTTT. This encodes CATSLGNQPQHF.

This clonotype was seen more than once but under ten times. V and J are TRBV20-1 and TRBJ2-7; D is perhaps TRBD1 or TRBD2 (5 bases each). Trimming stripped 0 bases from V and 3 bases from J, with 12 bases between. CDR1 DFQATT and CDR2 SNEGSKA come from the germline V gene (reference sequence). The CDR3 has 14 residues. CDR3 amino acids: CSARDGTKNYEQYF. The CDR3 coding sequence is TGCAGTGCTAGAGACGGGACCAAAAACTACGAGCAGTACTTC.

V and J are TRBV20-1 and TRBJ1-1; TRBD1 might be the D (6 bases). The germline V gene has CDR1 DFQATT and CDR2 SNEGSKA (reference sequence). This CDR3 has 16 amino acids. Trimming took 6 bases from V and 3 from J, leaving 23 bases between them. The CDR3 region is CSARWGQDSRYTEAFF. Here the CDR3 DNA reads TGCAGTGCCAGGTGGGGGCAGGATAGTAGGTACACTGAAGCTTTCTTT.

This clonotype was counted at least ten times. This chain links TRBV3-1 with TRBJ2-7; D ambiguous. This CDR3 region has 14 residues. V dropped 5 bases and J dropped 2 bases, with 13 bases sitting between them. CDR1 and CDR2 (germline): LGHDT, YNNKEL (reference sequence). The CDR3 sequence: CASSMIEQTYEQYF. CDR3 sequence (DNA): TGTGCCAGCAGCATGATAGAACAGACCTACGAGCAGTACTTC.